The clone carrying this T cell receptor (delta chain) has just a few counts. TCRdb's entry gives the protein of a much larger clone, which mismatches this DNA's translation at residue 8, likely from a read error; the protein reported here is translated from the DNA. The data were taken from a study of gamma-delta chains in newborns, infants, children. Overall study context: Microbial exposure reportedly drives polyclonal innate γδ T cell expansion after birth.

V was trimmed by 4 bases and J by 0 bases, leaving 24 bases between them. The V gene's germline CDR1 is TSWWSYY and CDR2 QGS. The CDR3 totals 19 residues. TCRdb re-processed the reads using CATT. The sample holds about 4,000 delta-chain clones, approximately 15% seen once. The chain uses TRDV1 and TRDJ1; D may be TRDD3 (5 bases). The sequence was collected from a child who was a newborn, infant or young child, either healthy, febrile or measles-vaccinated (not recorded which). Sequencing was performed on blood. The CDR3 region has the DNA TGTGCTCTTGGGGGCCCCATCCCTCGTCTACTGGCTTACACCGATAAACTCATCTTT. As protein: CALGGPIPRLLAYTDKLIF.